Below, one T cell receptor beta chain is given with its context. The antigen remains undetermined. This table comes from immunoSEQ multiplex PCR, and its TCRdb copy is limited to in-frame clones, with some not included. The table shows roughly 280,000 clones, with approximately 86% occurring only once. The donors were in the roughly 110-subject validation cohort; that cohort was separate from the 666-subject first cohort. The data stem from a study of cytomegalovirus exposure and HLA in healthy donors. The germline V gene encodes CDR1 MGHRA and CDR2 YSYEKL. CDR3 length equals 17 residues. Unmatched junction bases numbered 8, after V lost 0 bases and J lost 3 bases. Study-wide results and limits: As confirmed in vitro, a few CMV-associated chains were specific for CMV antigens. Associated with cytomegalovirus, according to the listing, were 150 to 200 TCR beta chains. As was reported, the classifier diagnosed cytomegalovirus status with high specificity and sensitivity.

The sequenced sample was PBMCs. The V gene is TRBV4-1, the J gene TRBJ1-5, with 7 bases fitting TRBD1. The receptor was derived from a woman younger than 30 in good health and CMV-seronegative. As DNA, the CDR3 is TGCGCCAGCAGCCAAGAGCGACTCACAGGGGACAATCAGCCCCAGCATTTT. Translated, it gives CASSQERLTGDNQPQHF.